Below, 19 T cell receptor beta chains from the same sample are listed, as sequenced in a study of shared clonotypes between healthy human individuals (dated by TCRdb to 2019 to 2021). The library came from the immunoSEQ multiplex PCR assay. Held by TCRdb, this immuneACCESS table contains in-frame sequences only and omits some clones. Under half of the omission traces to an unresolved V gene where checked; the cause of the rest is unknown. This sample has just over 2,000,000 clones in its table, and 85% to 95% of those were observed once. The ten largest clones take up 0.13% of the sample. Sample: naive CD4+ T cells sorted from blood. The sample's cell subset or site label is to be understood as: CD45RA+ positively selected. Source of these receptors: a man aged 18 to 35 in good health.

The genes are TRBV9 and TRBJ2-7; the D gene could be TRBD1 or TRBD2 (5 bases each). CDR1 is SGDLS, CDR2 YYNGEE, per germline. The CDR3 loop spans 14 amino acids. Trimming stripped 4 bases from V and 1 base from J, with 12 bases between. The CDR3 DNA follows: TGTGCCAGCAGCATCGGGACGGTATCCTACGAGCAGTACTTC. Translation gives CASSIGTVSYEQYF.

The chain carries TRBV7-9 and TRBJ1-1, with D unclear. CDR1 is SEHNR and CDR2 is FQNEAQ in the germline V gene (reference sequence). Trimming took 3 bases from V and 6 from J, leaving 11 bases between them. The CDR3 sequence is 13 residues long. The CDR3 sequence: CASSLGFPPEAFF. CDR3 in DNA: TGTGCCAGCAGCTTGGGGTTCCCCCCTGAAGCTTTCTTT.

The chain carries TRBV19 and TRBJ1-2, with D possibly TRBD1 on 6 matching bases. The V end was cut by 4 bases, the J end by 6 bases, with 24 bases between. CDR1 is LNHDA and CDR2 is SQIVND in the germline V gene (reference sequence). The CDR3 length is 17 residues. CDR3 bases: TGTGCCAGTAGTACGGGACGGGGGGCCCCCCTAATAGATGGCTACACCTTC. The encoded protein is CASSTGRGAPLIDGYTF.

V gene TRBV6-5 combines with J gene TRBJ1-5; D may be TRBD1 (6 bases). With 6 bases removed from V and 4 bases from J, the gap between germline ends came to 13 bases. Germline values: CDR1 MNHEY, CDR2 SVGAGI. This CDR3 is 14 amino acids long. The DNA of the CDR3 is TGTGCCAGCAGGGCGACGGGGGCGAATCAGCCCCAGCATTTT. Its protein is CASRATGANQPQHF.

This sequence joins TRBV7-9 and TRBJ2-1; D possibly matches TRBD1 or TRBD2 (5 bases each). V was trimmed by 2 bases and J by 6 bases, leaving 11 bases between them. Germline V gene sequence: CDR1 SEHNR, CDR2 FQNEAQ (reference sequence). There are 14 residues in the CDR3. The CDR3 bases are TGTGCCAGCAGCTTATCGGGGCTTGTCAATGAGCAGTTCTTC. It yields the protein CASSLSGLVNEQFF.

This chain links TRBV2 with TRBJ2-6; D unresolved. V gave up 4 bases and J gave up 0 bases, with 7 bases separating them. This CDR3 has 15 residues. Germline V gene data show CDR1 as SNHLY and CDR2 as FYNNEI. The CDR3 is CASSADSSGANVLTF. In DNA form, the CDR3 reads TGTGCCAGCAGTGCCGACTCCTCTGGGGCCAACGTCCTGACTTTC. The full variable domain, with the rest looked up from reference TRBV2 and TRBJ2-6, is EPEVTQTPSHQVTQMGQEVILRCVPISNHLYFYWYRQILGQKVEFLVSFYNNEISEKSEIFDDQFSVERPDGSNFTLKIRSTKLEDSAMYFCASSADSSGANVLTFGAGSRLTVL.

V gene TRBV2 combines with J gene TRBJ2-4, with 8 positions matching TRBD1. This CDR3 region has 14 residues. V lost 5 bases, J lost 4 bases, and 4 bases stayed unmatched. Germline V lookup: CDR1 SNHLY, CDR2 FYNNEI. The CDR3 loop reads CASSLRDRKNIQYF. The DNA of the CDR3 is TGTGCCAGCAGTCTCCGGGACAGGAAAAACATTCAGTACTTC. Full variable domain (outside the CDR3, taken from reference TRBV2 and TRBJ2-4): EPEVTQTPSHQVTQMGQEVILRCVPISNHLYFYWYRQILGQKVEFLVSFYNNEISEKSEIFDDQFSVERPDGSNFTLKIRSTKLEDSAMYFCASSLRDRKNIQYFGAGTRLSVL.

This clone turned up a few times. The rearrangement joins TRBV4-3 to TRBJ2-7, with D tentatively TRBD1 (5 bases). Trimming left V 0 bases short and J 2 bases short, with 20 bases between. CDR3 length: 18 amino acids. In germline, CDR1 is LGHNA, CDR2 YSLEER. The CDR3, as DNA: TGCGCCAGCAGCCAAGATGATTCAGCCAGGGATACCACCTACGAGCAGTACTTC. Encoded protein: CASSQDDSARDTTYEQYF.

V and J are TRBV25-1 and TRBJ2-5; 11 nucleotides align to TRBD1. Unmatched junction bases numbered 4, after V lost 3 bases and J lost 4 bases. Germline loops: CDR1 MGHDK, CDR2 SYGVNS. The CDR3 consists of 15 residues. The CDR3 sequence is CASSDWTGGGETQYF. The CDR3 DNA sequence: TGTGCCAGCAGTGATTGGACAGGGGGCGGAGAGACCCAGTACTTC.

The chain links TRBV6-6 to TRBJ1-2; TRBD1 aligns across 8 bases. In germline, CDR1 is MNHNY, CDR2 SVGAGI (reference sequence). The CDR3 covers 13 residues. The J segment lost 2 bases and the V segment lost 7 bases, leaving 3 bases of the junction unmatched. The CDR3 loop is CASNRQGNYGYTF. The CDR3 DNA sequence: TGTGCCAGCAACAGACAGGGGAACTATGGCTACACCTTC.

The gene calls are TRBV6-5 and TRBJ1-1; possibly TRBD1 for D (6 bases). This CDR3 contains 14 residues. Germline V CDR1 and CDR2: MNHEY, SVGAGI. V gave up 0 bases and J gave up 4 bases, with 9 bases separating them. The CDR3 DNA sequence: TGTGCCAGCAGTTACTCGCAGGGGATCACTGAAGCTTTCTTT. Translating it yields CASSYSQGITEAFF.

The chain combines TRBV4-1 with TRBJ2-2; 12 nucleotides line up with TRBD2. J lost 6 bases, V lost 3 bases, and 11 bases had no gene match. CDR3 size: 18 residues. Germline-derived CDR1 and CDR2 are MGHRA and YSYEKL. The CDR3 here is CASSQLAGGPYEPGELFF. The CDR3 DNA reads TGCGCCAGCAGCCAGCTAGCGGGGGGGCCTTATGAACCCGGGGAGCTGTTTTTT.

The chain has TRBV5-1 and TRBJ2-1; no firm D call. The CDR3 is 13 residues long. The germline V and J ends were trimmed by 0 bases and 8 bases, with 9 bases remaining between them. Germline lookup yields CDR1 SGHRS and CDR2 YFSETQ. The CDR3, as DNA: TGCGCCAGCAGCTTGGATAGCAGCTATGAGCAGTTCTTC. Amino acid sequence: CASSLDSSYEQFF.

For this clone: This sample also contains other DNA sequences that code for the same CDR3. The chain has TRBV9 and TRBJ1-1; a weak D match, TRBD1 (5 bases). The germline V gene encodes CDR1 SGDLS and CDR2 YYNGEE. CDR3 length: 14 residues. The V gene lost 0 bases and the J gene lost 2 bases, with 8 bases spanning the gap. The CDR3 region is CASSVATGNTEAFF. DNA for the CDR3: TGTGCCAGCAGCGTAGCTACAGGAAACACTGAAGCTTTCTTT.

In DNA, the CDR3 is TGCAGCGCCCCGACAGGGGGCATCTATGGCTACACCTTC. It translates to CSAPTGGIYGYTF. This chain joins TRBV29-1 and TRBJ1-2; 10 nucleotides agree with TRBD1. CDR3 length: 13 residues. With V trimmed by 7 bases and J by 4 bases, 6 bases remained unmatched. Germline lookup yields CDR1 SQVTM and CDR2 ANQGSEA.

The chain links TRBV5-1 to TRBJ2-3; D not certain. Germline-derived CDR1 and CDR2 are SGHRS and YFSETQ. The CDR3 covers 12 residues. V lost 0 bases to trimming and J lost 6 bases, with 5 bases between them. The CDR3 sequence is CASSLADDTQYF. The CDR3 nucleotides read TGCGCCAGCAGCTTGGCCGACGATACGCAGTATTTT. The whole variable domain, filled in from reference TRBV5-1 and TRBJ2-3, reads KAGVTQTPRYLIKTRGQQVTLSCSPISGHRSVSWYQQTPGQGLQFLFEYFSETQRNKGNFPGRFSGRQFSNSRSEMNVSTLELGDSALYLCASSLADDTQYFGPGTRLTVL.

The rearrangement links TRBV7-9 to TRBJ2-7; tentatively, D is TRBD2 (5 bases). V lost 8 bases to trimming and J lost 5 bases, with 16 bases between them. The germline gives CDR1 SEHNR, CDR2 FQNEAQ (reference sequence). This CDR3 comprises 13 residues. Here the CDR3 DNA reads TGTGCCAGCGGTAGCGCTCTACGGGACGAGCAGTACTTC. Amino acid sequence: CASGSALRDEQYF.

CDR3 residues: CASSSTGDSPLHF. The CDR3 coding sequence is TGCGCCAGCAGTTCTACGGGAGATTCACCCCTCCACTTT. The genes are TRBV10-1 and TRBJ1-6; no firm D call. The CDR3 extends over 13 amino acids. The germline V and J ends were trimmed by 5 bases and 8 bases, with 10 bases remaining between them. Per the germline V gene, CDR1 is WNHNN and CDR2 is SYGVQD (reference sequence).

The chain combines TRBV7-8 with TRBJ2-7, with D maybe TRBD2 (6 bases). CDR1 and CDR2 (germline): SGHVS, FQNEAQ. Trimming took off 2 bases at V and 7 bases at J, with 27 bases between the two ends. The CDR3 loop spans 18 amino acids. The CDR3, as DNA: TGTGCCAGCAGCTTATTTGGGTTGGTACGGGGAGGTAGGGATGAGCAGTACTTC. Its protein is CASSLFGLVRGGRDEQYF.